The 28 T cell receptor beta chains in this list originate from one sample, sequenced in a study of regulatory T cells in long-lasting Graves disease. Libraries of TCR beta came from iRepertoire HTBI primers plus Arm-PCR of CDR3 regions. Each CDR3 protein is one row after TCRdb ran MiXCR on the multiplex PCR reads. The table has 650,000 to 850,000 distinct CDR3 sequences, around 30% seen once; the top ten hold under 55%. The time point was: persistent/refractory GD, antithyroid drugs over 5 years with positive TRAb. Preparation of the TCR library used RNA extracted from PBMCs. The input for sequencing was peripheral blood mononuclear cells (PBMCs), taken when the disease was refractory, from a patient treated with antithyroid drugs. Receptors originate from a female donor with Graves disease.

V usage is TRBV6-1 and J usage is TRBJ1-5, with 7 bases lining up with TRBD1. Germline trimming cut 8 bases from V and 5 bases from J; bases unmatched to any gene: 15. This CDR3 is 16 amino acids long. In germline, CDR1 is MNHNS, CDR2 SASEGT. The CDR3: CASGRAVQGLHQPQHF. The CDR3 DNA is TGTGCCAGCGGACGCGCCGTACAGGGGTTGCATCAGCCCCAGCATTTT.

This clonotype was counted once. The V call is TRBV7-3, the J call TRBJ2-1; tentative D call: TRBD2 (5 bases). The germline gives CDR1 SGHTA, CDR2 FQGTGA. The CDR3 contains 12 residues. Trimming removed 4 bases from V and 10 bases from J, with 11 bases in between. CDR3 sequence: CASSYGPGEQFF. CDR3 bases: TGTGCCAGCAGCTACGGCCCGGGGGAGCAGTTCTTC.

The chain joins TRBV6-1 to TRBJ1-5; maybe TRBD1 (5 bases). CDR1 and CDR2 (germline): MNHNS, SASEGT. V lost 4 bases and J 2 bases, leaving 15 bases between the germline ends. The CDR3 length is 16 residues. For the CDR3, the DNA is TGTGCCAGCAGTGGTGGGGCAGCCTGGGGCAATCAGCCCCAGCATTTT. Translated, it gives CASSGGAAWGNQPQHF.

V gene TRBV20-1 combines with J gene TRBJ1-1; 7 positions match TRBD1. Germline CDR1 and CDR2: DFQATT and SNEGSKA (reference sequence). The CDR3 loop spans 14 amino acids. J was trimmed by 3 bases and V by 5 bases; bases with no gene match: 9. CDR3 nucleotide sequence: TGCAGTGCTCCCCTAACAGGGGTCCACACTGAAGCTTTCTTT. Protein product: CSAPLTGVHTEAFF.

V is TRBV4-1 and J is TRBJ2-5; 8 bases match TRBD1. Germline V gene sequence: CDR1 MGHRA, CDR2 YSYEKL. The CDR3 runs 16 residues. The junction had 11 bases not matched to a gene; V was cut back by 8 bases and J by 0 bases. The CDR3 sequence is CASQGWGQEDQETQYF. CDR3 nucleotides: TGCGCCAGCCAAGGATGGGGACAGGAAGACCAAGAGACCCAGTACTTC.

V is TRBV6-2 or TRBV6-3 and J is TRBJ1-2, with a tentative D call TRBD1 (5 bases). There are 14 residues in the CDR3. Germline lookup yields CDR1 MNHEY and CDR2 SVGEGT. V was pared by 0 bases and J by 6 bases, with 11 bases between. This chain's CDR3 is CASSYSSRVNGYTF. CDR3 DNA: TGTGCCAGCAGTTACTCTTCCAGGGTCAATGGCTACACCTTC.

The V and J genes are TRBV20-1 and TRBJ1-3; maybe TRBD1 (5 bases). The CDR3 runs 14 residues. V was clipped by 5 bases and J by 3 bases, with 14 bases between them. CDR1 and CDR2 from the germline V gene are DFQATT and SNEGSKA (reference sequence). The CDR3 region has the DNA TGCAGTGCTGATACCGGGACGAATGGAAACACCATATATTTT. Protein: CSADTGTNGNTIYF.

The gene calls are TRBV28 and TRBJ1-1; D is possibly TRBD1 (5 bases). The CDR3 extends over 16 amino acids. The ends were cut back, 1 base at V and 0 bases at J, with 12 bases in the middle. Germline values: CDR1 MDHEN, CDR2 SYDVKM. Here the CDR3 reads CASSLSDNIMNTEAFF. CDR3 sequence (DNA): TGTGCCAGCAGTTTATCGGACAACATCATGAACACTGAAGCTTTCTTT.

This clonotype has more than one count but fewer than ten. The rearrangement uses TRBV6-2 or TRBV6-3 and TRBJ1-2; D is undetermined. V gave up 8 bases and J gave up 4 bases, with 8 bases separating them. The CDR3 sequence is 11 residues long. Germline V gene data show CDR1 as MNHEY and CDR2 as SVGEGT. CDR3 region: CASRGIYGYTF. DNA of the CDR3: TGTGCCAGCCGAGGAATCTATGGCTACACCTTC.

This clonotype was seen a handful of times. The chain carries TRBV6-1 and TRBJ2-5; 13 bases agree with TRBD2. Germline V gene data show CDR1 as MNHNS and CDR2 as SASEGT. Trimming took 7 bases from V and 0 from J; bases not matched to a gene: 5. The CDR3 length is 16 residues. CDR3 sequence: CASTPGLAGHQETQYF. CDR3 bases: TGTGCCAGCACCCCGGGACTAGCGGGACACCAAGAGACCCAGTACTTC.

In this sample, this clonotype turned up a few times. This chain uses TRBV5-1 with TRBJ1-2, with D unresolved. CDR3 size: 14 residues. Germline-derived CDR1 and CDR2 are SGHRS and YFSETQ. V lost 0 bases to trimming and J lost 3 bases, with 9 bases between them. Here the CDR3 DNA reads TGCGCCAGCAGCTTGGGGGAGCCGGACTATGGCTACACCTTC. The encoded protein is CASSLGEPDYGYTF.

Comment on this clonotype: This may come from a read error, since a much larger clone is one base off. The chain is built from TRBV2 and TRBJ1-2, with 8 bases that match TRBD1. The CDR3 has 14 residues. The germline CDR1 and CDR2 sequences are SNHLY and FYNNEI. The CDR3, as DNA: TGTGCCAGCAGTGCTAGGACAGGGAGAGATGGCTGCACCTTC. As protein: CASSARTGRDGCTF.

This sequence joins TRBV18 and TRBJ1-1; the D gene is possibly TRBD1 (6 bases). Looked up from germline, CDR1 is KGHSH and CDR2 is LQKENI. The V and J ends lost 5 bases and 4 bases respectively, with 14 bases between them. The CDR3 length is 14 residues. Written as DNA, the CDR3 is TGTGCCAGCTCAGCCGAACAGGGAAGCACTGAAGCTTTCTTT. This gives the protein CASSAEQGSTEAFF.

The sample holds a few counts of this clonotype. The chain couples TRBV24-1 to TRBJ1-2; 9 nucleotides agree with TRBD1. The ends lost 4 bases at V and 7 bases at J; junction bases unmatched: 3. The CDR3 spans 13 residues. CDR1 is KGHDR, CDR2 SFDVKD, per germline. The CDR3 DNA sequence: TGTGCCACCAGTGACCGGACAGGGGTTGGCTACACCTTC. Amino acid sequence: CATSDRTGVGYTF.

This clonotype appeared many times. The rearrangement joins TRBV12-3 or TRBV12-4 to TRBJ1-3; D gene uncertain. CDR3 length equals 13 residues. Deletions cut 6 bases from V and 3 bases from J, with 9 bases between. The CDR3 region has the DNA TGTGCCAGCAGCCCTAACAATGGAAACACCATATATTTT. This gives the protein CASSPNNGNTIYF.

This clonotype came up many times. The CDR3 coding sequence is TGTGCCAGCAGCCGAGTGATGTGGGACGGCGGTTTACTTTACGAGCAGTACTTC. Translating gives CASSRVMWDGGLLYEQYF. The V gene is TRBV2, the J gene TRBJ2-7; either TRBD1 or TRBD2 may supply D (5 bases each). Trimming stripped 6 bases from V and 4 bases from J, with 28 bases between. The CDR3 extends over 18 amino acids. CDR1 SNHLY and CDR2 FYNNEI come from the germline V gene.

V is TRBV30 and J is TRBJ2-7, with D possibly being TRBD2 (6 bases). V was clipped by 2 bases and J by 6 bases, with 14 bases between them. Germline V gene data show CDR1 as GTSNPN and CDR2 as SVGIG (reference sequence). The CDR3 totals 13 residues. The CDR3 nucleotides are TGTGCCTGGAGTCCCGACGCGGGGACCGAGCAGTACTTC. This sequence encodes CAWSPDAGTEQYF. Drawing the rest from reference TRBV30 and TRBJ2-7, the complete variable domain is SQTIHQWPATLVQPVGSPLSLECTVEGTSNPNLYWYRQAAGRGLQLLFYSVGIGQISSEVPQNLSASRPQDRQFILSSKKLLLSDSGFYLCAWSPDAGTEQYFGPGTRLTVT.

Turning to this clonotype: At one end, the junction sequence differs from germline, possibly due to a read error. The genes are TRBV19 and TRBJ1-1; 9 bases map to TRBD1. The length of the CDR3 is 19 residues. Germline CDR1 reads LNHDA; CDR2 reads SQIVND (reference sequence). The CDR3 DNA reads as TGTGCCTCAAATCTATACTTCCGGGGACAGGGCGGAGATAACATTGAAGCTTTCTTT. Its translation: CASNLYFRGQGGDNIEAFF.

This clonotype occurred a few times. The chain carries TRBV3-1 and TRBJ2-2; D remains ambiguous. The V end was cut by 4 bases, the J end by 0 bases, with 9 bases between. This CDR3 spans 15 amino acids. Germline V gene sequence: CDR1 LGHDT, CDR2 YNNKEL (reference sequence). The DNA of the CDR3 is TGTGCCAGCAGCCCTACTACAGCGAACACCGGGGAGCTGTTTTTT. Protein product: CASSPTTANTGELFF.

J is TRBJ2-7 and V is TRBV7-6; 8 bases map to TRBD1. Germline values: CDR1 SGHVS, CDR2 FNYEAQ. The CDR3 is 14 amino acids. Losses at the gene ends were 5 bases for V and 7 bases for J; bases not matched to a gene: 10. CDR3 region: CASSLRQGLPEQYF. Here the CDR3 DNA reads TGTGCCAGCAGCCTACGACAGGGGCTGCCGGAGCAGTACTTC. Full variable domain (rest looked up from reference TRBV7-6 and TRBJ2-7): GAGVSQSPRYKVTKRGQDVALRCDPISGHVSLYWYRQALGQGPEFLTYFNYEAQQDKSGLPNDRFSAERPEGSISTLTIQRTEQRDSAMYRCASSLRQGLPEQYFGPGTRLTVT.

CDR3 sequence reads: CASSGALGETQYF. The CDR3 DNA reads as TGTGCCAGCAGTGGAGCGCTCGGGGAGACCCAGTACTTC. The V call is TRBV6-1, the J call TRBJ2-5; D not resolved. This CDR3 spans 13 amino acids. Trimming shortened V by 4 bases and J by 5 bases, and 11 bases separated the two germline ends. In germline, CDR1 is MNHNS, CDR2 SASEGT.

The chain is built from TRBV10-3 and TRBJ1-2; 9 bases line up with TRBD1. Losses at the gene ends were 10 bases for V and 7 bases for J; bases not matched to a gene: 10. The CDR3 runs 13 residues. CDR1 ENHRY and CDR2 SYGVKD come from the germline V gene. The CDR3 DNA is TGTGCCAGCAGGAGACAGGGGGATGGTGGCTACACCTTC. Translated: CASRRQGDGGYTF.

This rearrangement joins TRBV29-1 to TRBJ2-7; perhaps TRBD1 as D (6 bases). This CDR3 spans 14 amino acids. Germline V gene sequence: CDR1 SQVTM, CDR2 ANQGSEA. V was clipped by 6 bases and J by 2 bases, with 17 bases between them. The CDR3 spells CSVATGSLTYEQYF. The CDR3 DNA follows: TGCAGCGTCGCAACAGGGTCTTTGACCTACGAGCAGTACTTC.

This clonotype came up a few times. This chain joins TRBV30 and TRBJ1-2; no reliable D call. Germline V gene data show CDR1 as GTSNPN and CDR2 as SVGIG (reference sequence). The length of the CDR3 is 12 residues. V was clipped by 4 bases and J by 4 bases, with 10 bases between them. This chain's CDR3 is CAWKYRGYGYTF. CDR3 nucleotides: TGTGCCTGGAAGTATCGCGGCTATGGCTACACCTTC.

This clonotype was detected many times. The chain recombines TRBV20-1 with TRBJ2-5, with D possibly being TRBD2 (6 bases). Germline assignment: CDR1 DFQATT and CDR2 SNEGSKA (reference sequence). V lost 6 bases to trimming and J lost 4 bases, with 18 bases between them. This CDR3 is built from 14 residues. DNA of the CDR3: TGCAGTGCCCGCCCCCCGGGGGTCTTAGAGACCCAGTACTTC. Its translation is CSARPPGVLETQYF.

This clonotype was observed many times. The CDR3 nucleotides are TGTGCCAGCAGTTCTAGCGGGAGATCGTACGAGCAGTACTTC. This sequence encodes CASSSSGRSYEQYF. The genes are TRBV6-2 or TRBV6-3 and TRBJ2-7; the match to TRBD2 covers 10 bases. The CDR3 sequence is 14 residues long. The germline gives CDR1 MNHEY, CDR2 SVGEGT. Losses at the gene ends were 4 bases for V and 4 bases for J; bases not matched to a gene: 4.

The rearrangement links TRBV6-1 to TRBJ1-3, with D perhaps TRBD1 (6 bases). This CDR3 has 14 residues. From germline, CDR1 is MNHNS and CDR2 SASEGT. Trimming pared 5 bases from V and 4 bases from J, leaving 12 bases between. The CDR3 loop reads CASSRGALGNTIYF. The CDR3 nucleotides are TGTGCCAGCAGTAGGGGGGCACTCGGAAACACCATATATTTT.

The sample holds a few counts of this clonotype. V gene TRBV6-1 combines with J gene TRBJ1-6; D unclear. Trimming removed 5 bases from V and 7 bases from J, with 9 bases in between. The germline V gene has CDR1 MNHNS and CDR2 SASEGT. This CDR3 contains 13 residues. The CDR3 nucleotides are TGTGCCAGCAGTCGGAAAGTGAATTCACCCCTCCACTTT. Its translation is CASSRKVNSPLHF.